A single sample gave rise to the 15 T cell receptor beta chains below, sequenced in a study of T cells in women clearing cervical HPV infection. Only in-frame clones appear in the TCRdb table, and some are missing; sequencing was by immunoSEQ multiplex PCR. The sample includes about 29,000 clones. Source material: blood buffy coat. The receptors were sampled from a woman aged 18 to 75 with a cervical HPV16 infection that either progressed to CIN3+ or cleared (not recorded which).

CDR3 bases read: TGTGCCACCAATTCCGGGACAGGGGGTGGCAATGAG. Translated: CATNSGTGGGNE. In full, the CDR3 reads CATNSGTGGGNEQFF. V and J are TRBV24-1 and TRBJ2-1; 11 nucleotides align to TRBD1. The read ends 3 residues before the CDR3 terminus; that terminus is restored from the germline J gene. V dropped 8 bases and J dropped 6; count of bases not matched to a gene: 8. Germline CDR1 is KGHDR and CDR2 is SFDVKD. The CDR3 runs to 15 residues.

With regard to this clone: The read ends 3 residues before the CDR3 terminus; that terminus is restored from the germline J gene. This chain joins TRBV4-2 and TRBJ2-3; TRBD2 matches 14 bases. Germline CDR1 and CDR2: LGHNA and YNFKEQ. V shed 1 base and J 5 bases; nucleotides not matched to a gene: 5. The length of the CDR3 is 17 residues. Incomplete CDR3 DNA: TGTGCCAGCAGCCAAGGACTAGCGGGGGGGCGGGGAGATACG. Translation gives CASSQGLAGGRGDT. In full, the CDR3 is CASSQGLAGGRGDTQYF.

About this clone: The read finishes 3 residues shy of the CDR3 end, and the germline J gene is used to complete it. V usage is TRBV7-2 and J usage is TRBJ1-2; D gene ambiguous. Germline CDR1 is SGHTA and CDR2 is FQGNSA. V lost 2 bases and J 2 bases, leaving 9 bases between the germline ends. The CDR3 runs 14 residues. The CDR3 DNA, read in part, is TGTGCCAGCAGCTTATCAGGCTCCAACTATGGC. Protein product: CASSLSGSNYG. The full CDR3 sequence reads CASSLSGSNYGYTF.

As to this clone: The read ends 3 residues shy of where the CDR3 ends; the end is completed using the germline J gene. This chain connects TRBV11-2 to TRBJ1-5; tentative D call: TRBD1 (5 bases). The CDR3 extends over 15 amino acids. The germline gives CDR1 SGHAT, CDR2 FQNNGV. V dropped 0 bases and J dropped 3 bases, with 9 bases sitting between them. The CDR3 is CASSLDSGANQPQHF. CDR3 DNA, as far as it was read: TGTGCCAGCAGCTTAGATAGTGGGGCCAATCAGCCC.

A word on this clone: From the germline J gene comes the end of the CDR3, since the read stops 3 residues before it. The rearrangement joins TRBV7-9 to TRBJ2-4; D gene unclear. This CDR3 comprises 12 residues. The germline V gene encodes CDR1 SEHNR and CDR2 FQNEAQ (reference sequence). The covered CDR3 bases are TGTGCCAGCAGCTTTATAATGACGGGT. Translating gives CASSFIMTG. The full CDR3 protein reads CASSFIMTGQYF.

In the case of this clone: The read falls 3 residues short of the CDR3 end, and the missing part is taken from the germline J gene. The chain combines TRBV7-9 with TRBJ2-2; D call uncertain. V was pared by 5 bases and J by 2 bases, with 12 bases between. The CDR3 loop spans 15 amino acids. Germline V gene lookup returns CDR1 SEHNR and CDR2 FQNEAQ (reference sequence). CDR3 sequence: CASSAVQPNTGELFF. Incomplete CDR3 DNA: TGTGCCAGCAGCGCAGTACAACCTAACACCGGGGAG.

With regard to this clone: Coverage ceases 3 residues before the CDR3 finishes, and the germline J gene fills in the end. This chain connects TRBV13 to TRBJ2-2; D not certain. In germline, CDR1 is PRHDT, CDR2 FYEKMQ (reference sequence). Trimming pared 5 bases from V and 5 bases from J, leaving 9 bases between. There are 13 residues in the CDR3. CDR3 bases read: TGTGCCAGCAGCCTCCCCTATACCGGGGAG. This sequence encodes CASSLPYTGE. The full CDR3 sequence reads CASSLPYTGELFF.

Worth noting for this clone: Read data end 3 residues before the CDR3 end; the end is taken from the germline J gene. This chain links TRBV5-8 with TRBJ1-4; D is undetermined. CDR3 size: 13 residues. CDR1 and CDR2 (germline): SGHTS, YDEGEE. The V and J ends lost 5 bases and 8 bases respectively, with 13 bases between them. The CDR3 protein is CASSTPNWEKLFF. The DNA read from the CDR3 is TGTGCCAGCAGTACCCCAAACTGGGAAAAA.

A word on this clone: Coverage ceases 3 residues before the CDR3 finishes, and the germline J gene fills in the end. V and J are TRBV6-1 and TRBJ1-1; no clear D. CDR3 length: 13 residues. In germline, CDR1 is MNHNS, CDR2 SASEGT. V was pared by 3 bases and J by 1 base, with 6 bases between. CDR3 region: CASSESENTEAFF. CDR3 DNA (partial): TGTGCCAGCAGTGAGTCAGAGAACACTGAA.

The CDR3 DNA, read in part, is TGCAGTGCAAAACGGACTAGCGGGAGTTTGGGAGAGACC. It codes for CSAKRTSGSLGET. The entire CDR3 reads CSAKRTSGSLGETQYF. This chain joins TRBV20-1 and TRBJ2-5; 13 bases fit TRBD2. From the germline J gene comes the end of the CDR3, since the read stops 3 residues before it. Trimming removed 6 bases from V and 4 bases from J; junction bases left unmatched: 11. This CDR3 contains 16 residues. CDR1 is DFQATT and CDR2 is SNEGSKA in the germline V gene (reference sequence).

A remark on this clone: The CDR3 goes on 3 residues after the read ends, and that part is filled in from the germline J gene. Other DNA sequences within the sample encode an identical CDR3. This chain joins TRBV18 and TRBJ2-1; 12 positions agree with TRBD2. J gave up 7 bases and V 6 bases, and 10 bases lay outside the gene matches. The germline V gene has CDR1 KGHSH and CDR2 LQKENI. The CDR3 is made up of 16 amino acids. The CDR3 loop is CASSQDGLAGGNEQFF. CDR3 bases read: TGTGCCAGCTCGCAGGACGGCCTAGCGGGGGGGAATGAG. The complete variable domain, with remaining parts taken from reference TRBV18 and TRBJ2-1, reads NAGVMQNPRHLVRRRGQEARLRCSPMKGHSHVYWYRQLPEEGLKFMVYLQKENIIDESGMPKERFSAEFPKEGPSILRIQQVVRGDSAAYFCASSQDGLAGGNEQFFGPGTRLTVL.

To note about this clone: The sequence runs out 3 residues before the end of the CDR3; the remainder is reconstructed from the germline J gene. V is TRBV11-2 and J is TRBJ2-2; tentatively, D is TRBD1 (6 bases). V shed 0 bases and J shed 7 bases, with 12 bases lying between them. This CDR3 comprises 15 residues. CDR1 and CDR2 (germline): SGHAT, FQNNGV. This CDR3 is CASSLEGQRSGELFF. The CDR3 bases that were read are TGTGCCAGCAGCTTAGAAGGACAGAGGAGCGGGGAG.

With respect to this clone: The sequenced fragment ends 3 residues before the CDR3 boundary, so the rest is inferred from the germline J gene. J is TRBJ2-3 and V is TRBV6-4; D is perhaps TRBD2 (5 bases). CDR3 size: 15 residues. The germline V and J ends were trimmed by 2 bases and 4 bases, with 13 bases remaining between them. Germline V gene lookup returns CDR1 MRHNA and CDR2 SNTAGT. The CDR3 protein is CASSDGGRAADTQYF. The sequenced part of the CDR3 DNA is TGTGCCAGCAGTGACGGTGGCAGAGCGGCAGATACG.

As for this clone: The CDR3 is cut off 3 residues early in the read; its end comes from the germline J gene. The genes are TRBV9 and TRBJ2-5; D call uncertain. The V gene's germline CDR1 is SGDLS and CDR2 YYNGEE. Trimming removed 0 bases from V and 4 bases from J, with 10 bases in between. The CDR3 length is 14 residues. The covered CDR3 bases are TGTGCCAGCAGCGTAGACCTATCGGGAGAGACC. Protein sequence: CASSVDLSGET. In full, the CDR3 is CASSVDLSGETQYF.

Details on this clone: The read terminates 3 residues ahead of where the CDR3 ends, so the germline J gene completes it. V gene TRBV18 combines with J gene TRBJ2-4; 8 bases fit TRBD1. This CDR3 region has 17 residues. From germline, CDR1 is KGHSH and CDR2 LQKENI. The sequenced part of the CDR3 DNA is TGTGCCAGCTCAGGACAGGGAAGCATCATCGCTAACTATGGT. Translation gives CASSGQGSIIANYG. The CDR3, in full, reads CASSGQGSIIANYGQYF.